The rows below give T cell receptor beta chains drawn from one sample of a study of beta chain features in type 1 diabetes. TCRdb keeps only in-frame clones here, not all; method: immunoSEQ multiplex PCR. The sample includes a few hundred thousand clones, 9.6% of them seen just once. The source material was naive CD4+ T cells from blood. The receptors here all came from a woman aged 18-29 years in good health. Each CDR3 is given with its conserved first and last residue.

V gene: TRBV11-2; CDR3 protein: CASSLVAGGPYEQYF
V gene: TRBV6-5; CDR3 protein: CASRRQGQELFF
V gene: TRBV14; CDR3 protein: CASSPSGGASADTQYF
V gene: TRBV7-2; CDR3 protein: CASSPQTNYNEQFF
V gene: TRBV29-1; CDR3 protein: CSVVLISSYEQYF
V gene: TRBV6-5; CDR3 protein: CATGLAGVGGETQYF
V gene: TRBV2; CDR3 protein: CASSGRQGQPQHF
V gene: TRBV6-1; CDR3 protein: CASSTRTGTEQFF
V gene: TRBV5-1; CDR3 protein: CASRDTSYEQYF
V gene: TRBV27; CDR3 protein: CASSFRARAGGRFDEQFF
V gene: TRBV9; CDR3 protein: CASSMGQGNYEQYF
V gene: TRBV7-8; CDR3 protein: CASSRTSGGVSSYEQYF
V gene: TRBV18; CDR3 protein: CASSPGQGDGYTF
V gene: TRBV23-1; CDR3 protein: CASSLPSGVKGFKQYF
V gene: TRBV7-2; CDR3 protein: CASSSTGGYGYTF
V gene: TRBV5-1; CDR3 protein: CASSTLGLNTGELFF
V gene: TRBV19; CDR3 protein: CASSIPGQGDSPLHF
V gene: TRBV7-9; CDR3 protein: CASSPSGGTSTGELFF
V gene: TRBV7-9; CDR3 protein: CASSWDRANEKLFF
V gene: TRBV7-2; CDR3 protein: CASSSRTTSTDTQYF
V gene: TRBV5-1; CDR3 protein: CASSNTTSGYNEQFF
V gene: TRBV7-7; CDR3 protein: CASSSRGSGGELFF
V gene: TRBV5-1; CDR3 protein: CASSSVSGGRTEAFF
V gene: TRBV7-2; CDR3 protein: CASSLQGILSNQPQHF
V gene: TRBV27; CDR3 protein: CASSFSTGELFF